A single sample is the source of the 10 T cell receptor beta chains below, sequenced in a study of response to subunit inactivated influenza vaccine. TCRdb reprocessed the RT-PCR reads via MiXCR and lists one record per CDR3 protein. Seen here are 500,000 to 600,000 distinct CDR3 sequences, more than 15% observed once, and the top ten hold roughly 3%. Sequenced material: CD4+ T cells sorted from PBMCs, taken around 25 months after vaccination. The receptor set was obtained from a man aged 50 to 75 who received an inactivated influenza vaccine.

In this sample, this clonotype turned up a few times. The chain employs TRBV20-1 and TRBJ2-1; TRBD1 matches at 8 bases. J gave up 2 bases and V 5 bases, and 5 bases lay outside the gene matches. From germline, CDR1 is DFQATT and CDR2 SNEGSKA (reference sequence). CDR3 length equals 14 residues. Here the CDR3 reads CSASAGGPYNEQFF. CDR3 DNA: TGCAGTGCTTCGGCAGGGGGCCCCTACAATGAGCAGTTCTTC.

In this sample, this clonotype turned up once. The J gene is TRBJ2-3, the V gene TRBV5-1; TRBD2 matches at 8 bases. Germline assignment: CDR1 SGHRS and CDR2 YFSETQ. The CDR3 has 16 residues. The trim removed 0 bases at V and 0 bases at J, leaving 3 bases unmatched. CDR3 in amino acids: CASSLGAGASTDTQYF. Written as DNA, the CDR3 is TGCGCCAGCAGCTTGGGAGCGGGGGCTAGCACAGATACGCAGTATTTT.

This clonotype was counted only a few times. This chain connects TRBV24-1 to TRBJ2-3; 10 bases fit TRBD2. J gave up 2 bases and V 4 bases, and 5 bases lay outside the gene matches. CDR3 length: 16 residues. Germline CDR1 reads KGHDR; CDR2 reads SFDVKD. CDR3 in DNA: TGTGCCACCAGTGACCCACTAGCGGGGACCACAGATACGCAGTATTTT. It encodes CATSDPLAGTTDTQYF.

J is TRBJ2-5 and V is TRBV18; D call uncertain. Trimming pared 2 bases from V and 7 bases from J, leaving 11 bases between. CDR1 is KGHSH, CDR2 LQKENI, per germline. This CDR3 has 13 residues. This chain's CDR3 is CASSPAASGTQYF. The CDR3 nucleotides read TGTGCCAGCTCACCAGCAGCCTCGGGGACCCAGTACTTC.

This clonotype was picked up many times. This chain uses TRBV6-2 or TRBV6-3 with TRBJ1-2, with a possible D match to TRBD1 (5 bases). The CDR3 totals 16 residues. Germline assignment: CDR1 MNHEY and CDR2 SVGEGT. The ends were cut back, 2 bases at V and 3 bases at J, with 16 bases in the middle. CDR3 bases: TGTGCCAGCAGTTACGGGACGGCTTCCTGGGACTATGGCTACACCTTC. Amino acid sequence: CASSYGTASWDYGYTF.

This clonotype has more than one count but fewer than ten. CDR3 residues: CAISESSYETQYF. In DNA, the CDR3 is TGTGCCATCAGTGAGTCGAGCTATGAGACCCAGTACTTC. The chain employs TRBV10-3 and TRBJ2-5; D gene uncertain. The CDR3 sequence is 13 residues long. The germline CDR1 and CDR2 sequences are ENHRY and SYGVKD. Trimming removed 0 bases at V and 5 bases at J, with 7 bases between.

V and J are TRBV12-3 or TRBV12-4 and TRBJ1-4, with 9 bases aligning to TRBD1. V was pared by 2 bases and J by 5 bases, with 6 bases of the junction left unmatched. The CDR3 is made up of 16 amino acids. The DNA for the CDR3 is TGTGCCAGCAGTTTATCTCTGGGACAGGGAAATGAAAAACTGTTTTTT. Residues: CASSLSLGQGNEKLFF.

The chain is built from TRBV6-5 and TRBJ2-1, with a tentative D call TRBD2 (6 bases). Germline V CDR1 and CDR2: MNHEY, SVGAGI. V dropped 2 bases and J dropped 7 bases, with 12 bases sitting between them. CDR3 length: 14 amino acids. The CDR3 spells CASSYGTPRNEQFF. In DNA, the CDR3 is TGTGCCAGCAGTTACGGGACTCCACGGAATGAGCAGTTCTTC.

This clonotype has just a few counts. The genes are TRBV7-2 and TRBJ2-3, with a weak D call TRBD1 (5 bases). Trimming shortened V by 1 base and J by 5 bases, and 16 bases separated the two germline ends. The germline V gene has CDR1 SGHTA and CDR2 FQGNSA. The CDR3 loop spans 16 amino acids. CDR3 DNA: TGTGCCAGCAGCTTAGAGGCAGGGTCCGGCGGAGATACGCAGTATTTT. The encoded protein is CASSLEAGSGGDTQYF.

The chain joins TRBV28 to TRBJ2-1, with TRBD2 as a possible D gene (7 bases). The V and J ends lost 4 bases and 1 base respectively, with 11 bases between them. CDR1 and CDR2 (germline): MDHEN, SYDVKM. The CDR3 runs 15 residues. The CDR3, as DNA: TGTGCCAGCAGTTCGGCGGGGGCTTCCTACAATGAGCAGTTCTTC. It translates to CASSSAGASYNEQFF.